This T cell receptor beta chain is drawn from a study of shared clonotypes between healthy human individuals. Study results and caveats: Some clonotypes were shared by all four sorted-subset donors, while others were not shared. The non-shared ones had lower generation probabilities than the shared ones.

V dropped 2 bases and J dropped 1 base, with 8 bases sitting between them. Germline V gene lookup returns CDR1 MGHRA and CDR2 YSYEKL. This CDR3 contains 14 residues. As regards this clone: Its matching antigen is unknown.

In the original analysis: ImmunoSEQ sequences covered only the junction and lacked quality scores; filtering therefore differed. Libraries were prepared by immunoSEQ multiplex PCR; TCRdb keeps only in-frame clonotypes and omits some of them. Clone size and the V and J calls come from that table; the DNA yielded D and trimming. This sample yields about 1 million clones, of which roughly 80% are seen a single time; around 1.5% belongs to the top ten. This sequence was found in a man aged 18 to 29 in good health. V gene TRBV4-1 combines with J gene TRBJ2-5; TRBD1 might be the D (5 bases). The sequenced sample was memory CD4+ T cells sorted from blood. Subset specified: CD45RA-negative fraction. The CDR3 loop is CASSQQGFQETQYF. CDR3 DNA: TGCGCCAGCAGCCAACAGGGTTTCCAAGAGACCCAGTACTTC.